This TCR beta chain came from a study of lymphopenia after photon versus proton radiotherapy. The CDR3 spans 11 residues. Trimming shortened V by 0 bases and J by 6 bases, and 3 bases separated the two germline ends. Germline values: CDR1 SGHRS, CDR2 YFSETQ. The method was immunoSEQ multiplex PCR; TCRdb's version includes in-frame clones alone and lacks a portion of them. The sample consists of 65,000 to 90,000 clones, just under 95% of them appearing once. On this clone itself: As yet, its antigen is unknown.

Regarding the study as a whole: Under photons, naive T cells and diversity fell while effector/memory populations rose.

This clonotype was obtained from a woman aged 35 to 49 with cholangiocarcinoma. This sequence joins TRBV5-1 and TRBJ1-1; D is ambiguous. This specimen was peripheral blood, taken from a patient treated with photon-based radiotherapy. The CDR3: CASSLDSEAFF. DNA of the CDR3: TGCGCCAGCAGCTTGGATTCTGAAGCTTTCTTT.